These 11 T cell receptor beta chains came from one sample sequenced in a study of blood T cell repertoires in COVID-19. Using immunoSEQ multiplex PCR, the repertoire was profiled, and TCRdb retains in-frame clones only, with some absent. This sample has 50,000 to 55,000 clones, with about 83% found just once. The sequenced sample consisted of peripheral blood. Source of these receptors: a man aged 45-65 years with acute or convalescent COVID-19.

This clone showed up just once. This chain uses TRBV2 with TRBJ1-5, with 8 positions matching TRBD1. Germline assignment: CDR1 SNHLY and CDR2 FYNNEI. The CDR3 loop spans 14 amino acids. The ends lost 6 bases at V and 9 bases at J; junction bases unmatched: 10. CDR3 bases: TGTGCCAGCAGGAGGGACAGGAGCGAAGGGCCCCAGCATTTT. Amino acid sequence: CASRRDRSEGPQHF.

Only one count was recorded for this clone. This chain joins TRBV6-5 and TRBJ2-1, with 8 positions matching TRBD2. The CDR3 sequence is 15 residues long. The germline V gene encodes CDR1 MNHEY and CDR2 SVGAGI. J lost 3 bases, V lost 6 bases, and 7 bases had no gene match. The CDR3 sequence: CASSAGREDYNEQFF. The DNA for the CDR3 is TGTGCCAGCAGCGCCGGGAGGGAGGACTACAATGAGCAGTTCTTC.

This chain links TRBV5-1 with TRBJ2-3, with a weak D call TRBD2 (5 bases). Germline V lookup: CDR1 SGHRS, CDR2 YFSETQ. This CDR3 is built from 15 residues. V was trimmed by 0 bases and J by 2 bases, leaving 10 bases between them. The CDR3 bases are TGCGCCAGCAGCTTGGAAAGCGGCCCCACAGATACGCAGTATTTT. It yields the protein CASSLESGPTDTQYF.

The rearrangement links TRBV2 to TRBJ2-2, with D hard to call. The CDR3 runs to 13 residues. The germline CDR1 and CDR2 sequences are SNHLY and FYNNEI. Deletions cut 3 bases from V and 3 bases from J, with 5 bases between. In DNA, the CDR3 is TGTGCCAGCAGTGATATGTACACCGGGGAGCTGTTTTTT. This encodes CASSDMYTGELFF.

This chain connects TRBV29-1 to TRBJ1-4, with 8 bases aligning to TRBD1. V dropped 6 bases and J dropped 2; count of bases not matched to a gene: 5. This CDR3 is built from 14 residues. Per the germline V gene, CDR1 is SQVTM and CDR2 is ANQGSEA. Here the CDR3 DNA reads TGCAGCGTCACAGGGGGGAGGACTAATGAAAAACTGTTTTTT. Amino acid sequence: CSVTGGRTNEKLFF.

The chain couples TRBV5-4 to TRBJ1-2, with D maybe TRBD1 (5 bases). Germline values: CDR1 SGHNT, CDR2 YYREEE (reference sequence). V dropped 4 bases and J dropped 4 bases, with 17 bases sitting between them. The CDR3 consists of 15 residues. The CDR3 bases are TGTGCCAGCAGCACGCAGGGTGCACTTAGCTATGGCTACACCTTC. Its translation is CASSTQGALSYGYTF.

The chain uses TRBV28 and TRBJ1-2; 7 bases align to TRBD1. There are 13 residues in the CDR3. V lost 5 bases, J lost 4 bases, and 4 bases stayed unmatched. From germline, CDR1 is MDHEN and CDR2 SYDVKM. Here the CDR3 DNA reads TGTGCCAGCAGTCCGACAGGGACCTATGGCTACACCTTC. This translates into CASSPTGTYGYTF.

This chain links TRBV9 with TRBJ1-3; 10 nucleotides agree with TRBD1. CDR3 length equals 16 residues. The germline gives CDR1 SGDLS, CDR2 YYNGEE. The V segment lost 0 bases and the J segment 2 bases; nucleotides outside the gene matches: 2. The CDR3 coding sequence is TGTGCCAGCAGCGTAGAGGGGACAGGGGCTGGAAACACCATATATTTT. Translation gives CASSVEGTGAGNTIYF. The entire variable domain, with the rest obtained from reference TRBV9 and TRBJ1-3, is as follows: DSGVTQTPKHLITATGQRVTLRCSPRSGDLSVYWYQQSLDQGLQFLIQYYNGEERAKGNILERFSAQQFPDLHSELNLSSLELGDSALYFCASSVEGTGAGNTIYFGEGSWLTVV.

This chain connects TRBV25-1 to TRBJ1-1; 8 bases map to TRBD1. The CDR3 totals 14 residues. The germline V gene encodes CDR1 MGHDK and CDR2 SYGVNS. V shed 6 bases, J shed 3 bases, and the junction held 6 bases outside the gene matches. The CDR3 loop reads CASSPQGAYTEAFF. In DNA, the CDR3 is TGTGCCAGCAGCCCCCAGGGGGCGTACACTGAAGCTTTCTTT.

The chain employs TRBV15 and TRBJ2-7; TRBD1 matches at 7 bases. The CDR3 has 13 amino acids. Germline CDR1 is LNHNV and CDR2 is YYDKDF (reference sequence). V gave up 11 bases and J gave up 6 bases; unmatched junction bases: 13. In DNA, the CDR3 is TGTGCCGTCGAGGGGGCAGGGCCCTCCGAGCAGTACTTC. It yields the protein CAVEGAGPSEQYF.

This sequence joins TRBV28 and TRBJ2-7, with no clear D. Germline-derived CDR1 and CDR2 are MDHEN and SYDVKM. The CDR3 has 10 amino acids. The V end lost 8 bases, the J end lost 4 bases, and 6 bases lay between the germline ends. CDR3 nucleotide sequence: TGTGCCAGCTCAGGTTACGAGCAGTACTTC. This gives the protein CASSGYEQYF.